Listed here are 29 T cell receptor beta chains from one sample, sequenced in a study of response to subunit inactivated influenza vaccine. TCRdb recomputed calls from the RT-PCR reads with MiXCR, one row per CDR3 protein. The repertoire holds about 540,000 distinct CDR3 sequences, roughly 25% seen once, with roughly 2.8% in the top ten. The sample also formed part of further work on T cells expressing NK-cell markers. Turning to that study: Synthesis of TCR beta cDNA relied on 5'RACE template switching carrying UMIs.

The source was CD4+ T cells sorted from PBMCs, collected about 13 days after vaccination. The receptor source for this set is a man aged 50 to 59 who received an inactivated influenza vaccine.

The chain recombines TRBV7-9 with TRBJ2-1; D is perhaps TRBD2 (6 bases). The length of the CDR3 is 15 residues. V dropped 2 bases and J dropped 9 bases, with 17 bases sitting between them. Germline-derived CDR1 and CDR2 are SEHNR and FQNEAQ (reference sequence). The chain's CDR3 is CASSLSSSGGGEQFF. The CDR3, as DNA: TGTGCCAGCAGCTTATCCTCATCCGGGGGTGGTGAGCAGTTCTTC.

This chain links TRBV20-1 with TRBJ2-7; tentatively, D is TRBD1 (6 bases). Trimming stripped 2 bases from V and 3 bases from J, with 11 bases between. The CDR3 is made up of 13 amino acids. Germline values: CDR1 DFQATT, CDR2 SNEGSKA (reference sequence). The CDR3 sequence is CSARPVQGYEQYF. CDR3 sequence (DNA): TGCAGTGCTAGACCGGTACAGGGCTACGAGCAGTACTTC.

The V and J genes are TRBV2 and TRBJ2-1, with D perhaps matching TRBD2 (6 bases). Germline CDR1 reads SNHLY; CDR2 reads FYNNEI. Trimming took off 5 bases at V and 9 bases at J, with 17 bases between the two ends. The CDR3 contains 14 residues. The CDR3 reads CASSLRRTEGEQFF. DNA for the CDR3: TGTGCCAGCAGTTTGAGACGGACGGAGGGTGAGCAGTTCTTC.

This clonotype was counted between two and nine times. The chain combines TRBV20-1 with TRBJ2-2, with a tentative D call TRBD1 (5 bases). The CDR3 sequence is 16 residues long. V was trimmed by 1 base and J by 1 base, leaving 13 bases between them. Germline assignment: CDR1 DFQATT and CDR2 SNEGSKA (reference sequence). Written as DNA, the CDR3 is TGCAGTGCTAGAGCCGGCGGCAGGGAGAACACCGGGGAGCTGTTTTTT. Encoded protein: CSARAGGRENTGELFF.

The chain uses TRBV7-2 and TRBJ2-5, with D possibly being TRBD2 (5 bases). The CDR3 length is 14 residues. V lost 0 bases, J lost 4 bases, and 9 bases lay in between. Germline V gives CDR1 SGHTA, CDR2 FQGNSA. Here the CDR3 reads CASSLAGVAETQYF. In nucleotides, the CDR3 is TGTGCCAGCAGCTTAGCGGGAGTTGCAGAGACCCAGTACTTC.

This clonotype appeared a few times. J is TRBJ2-7 and V is TRBV3-1; D perhaps matches TRBD2 (6 bases). The CDR3 totals 12 residues. Trimming removed 4 bases from V and 6 bases from J, with 10 bases in between. Germline CDR1 is LGHDT and CDR2 is YNNKEL (reference sequence). Written as DNA, the CDR3 is TGTGCCAGCAGCCCTTCGGGGGTCGAGCAGTACTTC. This codes for CASSPSGVEQYF.

In this sample, this clonotype turned up a few times. The chain couples TRBV11-2 to TRBJ2-5, with D unresolved. In germline, CDR1 is SGHAT, CDR2 FQNNGV. The CDR3 runs to 11 residues. The germline V and J ends were trimmed by 7 bases and 5 bases, with 8 bases remaining between them. The CDR3: CASTYLETQYF. DNA of the CDR3: TGTGCCAGCACCTACCTGGAGACCCAGTACTTC. The complete variable domain, with remaining parts taken from reference TRBV11-2 and TRBJ2-5, reads EAGVAQSPRYKIIEKRQSVAFWCNPISGHATLYWYQQILGQGPKLLIQFQNNGVVDDSQLPKDRFSAERLKGVDSTLKIQPAKLEDSAVYLCASTYLETQYFGPGTRLLVL.

The chain couples TRBV5-1 to TRBJ2-5; the D gene could be TRBD1 or TRBD2 (5 bases each). V was shortened by 1 base and J by 1 base, with 11 bases between the two germline ends. CDR3 length equals 15 residues. Germline V lookup: CDR1 SGHRS, CDR2 YFSETQ. The CDR3 coding sequence is TGCGCCAGCAGCTTGATAGGGGACCCCCAAGAGACCCAGTACTTC. It yields the protein CASSLIGDPQETQYF. Looking up the rest from reference TRBV5-1 and TRBJ2-5 gives the full variable domain: KAGVTQTPRYLIKTRGQQVTLSCSPISGHRSVSWYQQTPGQGLQFLFEYFSETQRNKGNFPGRFSGRQFSNSRSEMNVSTLELGDSALYLCASSLIGDPQETQYFGPGTRLLVL.

The chain carries TRBV20-1 and TRBJ2-1; 9 positions agree with TRBD2. This CDR3 spans 15 amino acids. Germline CDR1 DFQATT, CDR2 SNEGSKA (reference sequence). J lost 5 bases, V lost 6 bases, and 11 bases had no gene match. For the CDR3, the DNA is TGCAGTGCGAAGGATGCGGGAGGGCCGAACAATGAGCAGTTCTTC. The encoded protein is CSAKDAGGPNNEQFF.

CDR3 sequence (DNA): TGCAGTGCTCAGCCCGGGAGCGAGCAGTACTTC. The encoded protein is CSAQPGSEQYF. V gene TRBV20-1 combines with J gene TRBJ2-7; D may be TRBD2 (6 bases). Trimming cost V 5 bases and J 6 bases, with 11 bases left between them. CDR1 and CDR2 (germline): DFQATT, SNEGSKA (reference sequence). This CDR3 region has 11 residues.

Only a few counts were recorded for this clonotype. The chain employs TRBV3-1 and TRBJ2-1; D is possibly TRBD2 (7 bases). Germline V gene lookup returns CDR1 LGHDT and CDR2 YNNKEL (reference sequence). Trimming removed 0 bases at V and 3 bases at J, with 15 bases between. This CDR3 region has 17 residues. CDR3 coding DNA: TGTGCCAGCAGCCAAGAAGGGAGGGGGGGCCTCTACAATGAGCAGTTCTTC. It encodes CASSQEGRGGLYNEQFF.

The chain carries TRBV28 and TRBJ1-2; weak D call: TRBD1 (6 bases). In germline, CDR1 is MDHEN, CDR2 SYDVKM. Trimming stripped 6 bases from V and 6 bases from J, with 11 bases between. This CDR3 is 12 amino acids long. CDR3 sequence reads: CASSTGSNGYTF. The CDR3, as DNA: TGTGCCAGCAGCACAGGGTCCAATGGCTACACCTTC.

V gene TRBV20-1 combines with J gene TRBJ2-3; 7 bases are shared with TRBD1. The trim removed 4 bases at V and 5 bases at J, leaving 9 bases unmatched. The CDR3 spans 14 residues. The germline V gene has CDR1 DFQATT and CDR2 SNEGSKA (reference sequence). The CDR3 sequence: CSAKRSQGVDTQYF. The CDR3 DNA is TGCAGTGCTAAAAGAAGTCAGGGGGTAGATACGCAGTATTTT.

As for this clonotype: One junction end disagrees with the germline gene, perhaps due to a read error. The V gene is TRBV11-2, the J gene TRBJ2-5; 7 bases match TRBD2. From germline, CDR1 is SGHAT and CDR2 FQNNGV. The CDR3 covers 15 residues. The CDR3 bases are TGTGCCAGCAGCGACAGACTAGCCAACCATGAGACCCAGTACTTC. It specifies CASSDRLANHETQYF.

This chain joins TRBV4-2 and TRBJ1-6; D is possibly TRBD1 (6 bases). The CDR3 contains 16 residues. Per germline, CDR1 LGHNA and CDR2 YNFKEQ. V shed 0 bases and J shed 7 bases, with 13 bases lying between them. The CDR3 loop is CASSQDSGQKNSPLHF. The CDR3 DNA is TGTGCCAGCAGCCAAGATTCAGGACAGAAGAATTCACCCCTCCACTTT.

This clonotype was seen a handful of times. The V gene is TRBV7-2, the J gene TRBJ2-5; perhaps D is TRBD1 or TRBD2 (5 bases each). The CDR3 runs to 15 residues. The ends were cut back, 2 bases at V and 5 bases at J, with 15 bases in the middle. Germline V gene lookup returns CDR1 SGHTA and CDR2 FQGNSA. The CDR3 nucleotides are TGTGCCAGCAGCTTAAGAGGGGCGGGTGTGGAGACCCAGTACTTC. It specifies CASSLRGAGVETQYF. Filled out from reference TRBV7-2 and TRBJ2-5, the complete variable domain reads GAGVSQSPSNKVTEKGKDVELRCDPISGHTALYWYRQSLGQGLEFLIYFQGNSAPDKSGLPSDRFSAERTGGSVSTLTIQRTQQEDSAVYLCASSLRGAGVETQYFGPGTRLLVL.

This clonotype was seen a few times. V and J are TRBV3-1 and TRBJ2-2; 11 bases are a match to TRBD2. Per germline, CDR1 LGHDT and CDR2 YNNKEL (reference sequence). CDR3 size: 19 residues. Trimming at V came to 5 bases and at J to 2 bases, leaving 13 bases not matched to a gene. The CDR3 region has the DNA TGTGCCAGCAGCTCCCTAGCGGGGGGCTCAGGGGTTAACACCGGGGAGCTGTTTTTT. As protein: CASSSLAGGSGVNTGELFF.

There are a few counts of this clonotype. This chain connects TRBV7-2 to TRBJ2-5; maybe TRBD2 (5 bases). Trimming took 5 bases from V and 5 from J, leaving 18 bases between them. CDR1 SGHTA and CDR2 FQGNSA come from the germline V gene. There are 15 residues in the CDR3. Written as DNA, the CDR3 is TGTGCCAGCAGCCGAGGGAGTCTGAAGCGTGAGACCCAGTACTTC. This encodes CASSRGSLKRETQYF. The variable domain in full, completed from reference TRBV7-2 and TRBJ2-5, reads GAGVSQSPSNKVTEKGKDVELRCDPISGHTALYWYRQSLGQGLEFLIYFQGNSAPDKSGLPSDRFSAERTGGSVSTLTIQRTQQEDSAVYLCASSRGSLKRETQYFGPGTRLLVL.

The gene calls are TRBV7-6 and TRBJ1-5; TRBD1 is a possible D gene (5 bases). The CDR3 loop spans 15 amino acids. CDR1 and CDR2 (germline): SGHVS, FNYEAQ. V was pared by 5 bases and J by 4 bases, with 15 bases between. CDR3 protein: CASSPGAGRNQPQHF. The CDR3 nucleotides are TGTGCCAGCAGCCCCGGGGCAGGGCGTAATCAGCCCCAGCATTTT.

This clonotype appeared a few times. The J gene is TRBJ1-5, the V gene TRBV4-3; TRBD1 matches at 11 bases. V was clipped by 4 bases and J by 6 bases; unmatched bases: 2. CDR3 length: 14 residues. CDR1 is LGHNA and CDR2 is YSLEER in the germline V gene. In DNA, the CDR3 is TGCGCCAGCAGCCGGGACAGGGGGGTTCAGCCCCAGCATTTT. Translating gives CASSRDRGVQPQHF.

A few counts support this clonotype. The rearrangement links TRBV7-9 to TRBJ2-1, with D tentatively TRBD1 or TRBD2 (5 bases each). Trimming pared 2 bases from V and 0 bases from J, leaving 11 bases between. The CDR3 is made up of 16 amino acids. Germline values: CDR1 SEHNR, CDR2 FQNEAQ (reference sequence). The DNA for the CDR3 is TGTGCCAGCAGCTTATCCGGGGCTAGCTCCTACAATGAGCAGTTCTTC. This translates into CASSLSGASSYNEQFF.

This clonotype has only a few counts. The V gene is TRBV15, the J gene TRBJ2-5, with D tentatively TRBD2 (5 bases). Germline assignment: CDR1 LNHNV and CDR2 YYDKDF (reference sequence). This CDR3 is 13 amino acids long. V dropped 5 bases and J dropped 3 bases, with 10 bases sitting between them. CDR3 coding DNA: TGTGCCACCAGCGGGAGACTTGAAGAGACCCAGTACTTC. Residues: CATSGRLEETQYF.

The chain uses TRBV6-1 and TRBJ2-1; 7 bases agree with TRBD2. Trimming removed 1 base from V and 7 bases from J; junction bases left unmatched: 1. The CDR3 spans 13 residues. The germline gives CDR1 MNHNS, CDR2 SASEGT. The CDR3: CASSEGLANEQFF. DNA for the CDR3: TGTGCCAGCAGTGAAGGACTAGCTAATGAGCAGTTCTTC.

Only a few counts were recorded for this clonotype. The V gene is TRBV11-2, the J gene TRBJ2-3; D is perhaps TRBD1 (6 bases). Germline CDR1 reads SGHAT; CDR2 reads FQNNGV. V lost 8 bases, J lost 9 bases, and 18 bases lay in between. This CDR3 contains 13 residues. The CDR3 reads CASAEAGEYTQYF. The CDR3 nucleotides read TGTGCCAGCGCCGAGGCAGGGGAATACACGCAGTATTTT. Together with reference TRBV11-2 and TRBJ2-3, the CDR3 gives the full variable domain: EAGVAQSPRYKIIEKRQSVAFWCNPISGHATLYWYQQILGQGPKLLIQFQNNGVVDDSQLPKDRFSAERLKGVDSTLKIQPAKLEDSAVYLCASAEAGEYTQYFGPGTRLTVL.

This clonotype was detected a few times. The CDR3 spells CASSSFQTGRETQYF. The CDR3 bases are TGTGCCAGCTCATCATTCCAGACAGGTAGAGAGACCCAGTACTTC. V gene TRBV18 combines with J gene TRBJ2-5; D is possibly TRBD1 (6 bases). There are 15 residues in the CDR3. Trimming removed 5 bases at V and 4 bases at J, with 17 bases between. The germline V gene encodes CDR1 KGHSH and CDR2 LQKENI.

In its sample, this clonotype was seen a few times. This chain connects TRBV7-2 to TRBJ2-7; 7 bases fit TRBD2. CDR3 length: 16 amino acids. CDR1 and CDR2 (germline): SGHTA, FQGNSA. V trimming: 1 base; J trimming: 2 bases; junction bases outside the gene matches: 8. CDR3 sequence: CASSLGWTRGTYEQYF. The CDR3 coding sequence is TGTGCCAGCAGCTTAGGTTGGACTAGGGGCACCTACGAGCAGTACTTC.

The V call is TRBV28, the J call TRBJ1-6; D ambiguous. The CDR3 extends over 16 amino acids. V was cut by 2 bases and J by 9 bases, with 17 bases left in between. The germline CDR1 and CDR2 sequences are MDHEN and SYDVKM. CDR3 protein: CASSLPQRGIGSPLHF. The CDR3 DNA reads TGTGCCAGCAGTTTACCCCAGCGAGGGATCGGTTCACCCCTCCACTTT.

The chain has TRBV7-6 and TRBJ2-7, with 8 bases fitting TRBD2. The CDR3 consists of 18 residues. Germline CDR1 reads SGHVS; CDR2 reads FNYEAQ. Unmatched junction bases numbered 12, after V lost 1 base and J lost 1 base. The chain's CDR3 is CASSLGRGDVSPSYEQYF. As DNA, the CDR3 is TGTGCCAGCAGCTTAGGGCGGGGGGACGTATCGCCTTCCTACGAGCAGTACTTC. Together with reference TRBV7-6 and TRBJ2-7, the CDR3 gives the full variable domain: GAGVSQSPRYKVTKRGQDVALRCDPISGHVSLYWYRQALGQGPEFLTYFNYEAQQDKSGLPNDRFSAERPEGSISTLTIQRTEQRDSAMYRCASSLGRGDVSPSYEQYFGPGTRLTVT.

V usage is TRBV5-1 and J usage is TRBJ1-6, with TRBD1 identical over 10 bases. V lost 4 bases to trimming and J lost 9 bases; unmatched junction nucleotides: 7. CDR1 SGHRS and CDR2 YFSETQ come from the germline V gene. The CDR3 sequence is 15 residues long. This chain's CDR3 is CASSRGQGNSSPLHF. DNA for the CDR3: TGCGCCAGCAGCCGGGGACAGGGGAACTCTTCACCCCTCCACTTT.